The rows below give T cell receptor beta chains drawn from one sample of a study of cytomegalovirus exposure and HLA in healthy donors. Measured with immunoSEQ multiplex PCR; TCRdb has only the in-frame clones, and not every one. The table has roughly 120,000 clones, around 80% seen once. The sample comprised PBMCs. The source of these receptors is a woman aged 60-75 years in good health and CMV-seropositive. Both conserved end residues are part of each CDR3. D genes are given only for firm matches. Size is omitted from some rows. Given values are once, few, many or a class for expanded clones.

once NA TRBJ1-5 TRBV2 CASSDGQAGQPQHF TGTGCCAGCAGTGACGGTCAGGCAGGCCAGCCCCAGCATTTT
NA TRBD2 TRBJ2-1 TRBV4-1 CASLGGWSGGRSYNEQFF TGCGCCAGCTTAGGCGGGTGGAGCGGGGGGCGCTCCTACAATGAGCAGTTCTTC
NA TRBD1 TRBJ2-7 TRBV5-4 CASSDGPGQGSYEQYF TGTGCCAGCAGCGACGGACCGGGACAGGGATCCTACGAGCAGTACTTC
NA NA TRBJ2-1 TRBV4-2 CASSQVHSSFSNEQFF TGTGCCAGCAGCCAAGTCCATAGCAGTTTTTCAAATGAGCAGTTCTTC
NA NA TRBJ1-2 TRBV6-5 CASSYGLGGGYTF TGTGCCAGCAGTTACGGCCTAGGGGGAGGCTACACCTTC
NA NA TRBJ1-4 TRBV15 CATSRGGERGEKLFF TGTGCCACCAGCAGAGGTGGCGAGCGGGGTGAAAAACTGTTTTTT
few TRBD1 TRBJ1-2 TRBV2 CASIGQGGYGYTF TGTGCCAGCATCGGCCAGGGGGGCTATGGCTACACCTTC
NA TRBD1 TRBJ1-2 TRBV6-6 CASRPTGADGYTF TGTGCCAGCAGACCCACAGGGGCGGACGGCTACACCTTC
NA NA TRBJ1-4 TRBV7-2 CASSLGTPNEKLFF TGTGCCAGCAGCTTAGGGACACCCAATGAAAAACTGTTTTTT
NA NA TRBJ2-4 TRBV6-6 CASSYSFVQRQNIQYF TGTGCCAGCAGTTACTCGTTTGTGCAGCGGCAAAACATTCAGTACTTC